Presented here are 28 T cell receptor beta chains from one specimen sequenced in a study of beta chain features in type 1 diabetes (dated by TCRdb to 2016 to 2018). Library method: the immunoSEQ multiplex PCR assay. The High Capacity cDNA Reverse Transcription Kit was used to reverse transcribe all of the isolated RNA, meaning that expressed TCRB transcripts were what got sequenced. TCRdb mirrors the immuneACCESS table, restricted to in-frame sequences. Some clones are absent from its copies; in checked studies, under half trace to an unresolved V gene, and the reason for the others is unknown. The sample includes fewer than 150,000 clones, with 6.9% observed a single time. More than 1.1% of the sample comes from the top ten. The sample consisted of central memory CD4+ T cells from blood. Receptors originate from a woman aged 25 to 39 in good health.

This clone occurred many times. This chain connects TRBV29-1 to TRBJ2-7, with D possibly TRBD2 on 6 matching bases. CDR3 size: 13 residues. Trimming took off 4 bases at V and 0 bases at J, with 10 bases between the two ends. CDR1 and CDR2 from the germline V gene are SQVTM and ANQGSEA. The CDR3 nucleotides are TGCAGCGTTGTGCGAGCGGGCTCCTACGAGCAGTACTTC. Protein: CSVVRAGSYEQYF.

The rearrangement uses TRBV19 and TRBJ2-6; a possible D gene is TRBD1 (6 bases). This CDR3 has 15 amino acids. V lost 5 bases and J lost 4, with 12 bases in between. CDR1 is LNHDA and CDR2 is SQIVND in the germline V gene (reference sequence). CDR3 protein: CASSSTGSGANVLTF. In DNA form, the CDR3 reads TGTGCCAGTAGTTCTACAGGGTCCGGGGCCAACGTCCTGACTTTC.

This clone came up many times. The chain uses TRBV30 and TRBJ2-7; TRBD2 matches 10 bases. The CDR3 length is 12 residues. The junction had 3 bases not matched to a gene; V was cut back by 4 bases and J by 6 bases. Germline V lookup: CDR1 GTSNPN, CDR2 SVGIG (reference sequence). CDR3 sequence (DNA): TGTGCCTGGACTAGCGGGAGTCGCGAGCAGTACTTC. Protein: CAWTSGSREQYF.

This clone was counted between two and nine times. The V gene is TRBV11-3, the J gene TRBJ2-5; D possibly corresponds to TRBD1 (5 bases). The V gene's germline CDR1 is SGHNT and CDR2 YENEEA. The V end was cut by 1 base, the J end by 5 bases, with 8 bases between. This CDR3 is built from 13 residues. The CDR3 DNA follows: TGTGCCAGCAGCTTAGGCAGGGTGGAGACCCAGTACTTC. Its protein is CASSLGRVETQYF.

The sample holds a few counts of this clone. The gene calls are TRBV28 and TRBJ1-2; the D gene is possibly TRBD1 (5 bases). The V gene's germline CDR1 is MDHEN and CDR2 SYDVKM. This CDR3 has 14 residues. V lost 7 bases and J 5 bases, leaving 17 bases between the germline ends. The DNA of the CDR3 is TGTGCCAGCAATGACAGAATCCCTCCTTATGGCTACACCTTC. Protein sequence: CASNDRIPPYGYTF.

CDR3 DNA sequence: TGCGCCAGCAGCCAATACAGGGGACAGGGAAACATTCAGTACTTC. This encodes CASSQYRGQGNIQYF. The chain carries TRBV4-1 and TRBJ2-4; 9 bases align to TRBD1. CDR1 and CDR2 from the germline V gene are MGHRA and YSYEKL. This CDR3 region has 15 residues. Trimming took 2 bases from V and 6 from J; bases not matched to a gene: 5.

This clone has a handful of counts. V is TRBV5-6 and J is TRBJ2-5, with 8 positions matching TRBD2. This CDR3 spans 14 amino acids. Unmatched junction bases numbered 2, after V lost 0 bases and J lost 4 bases. Germline CDR1 is SGHDT and CDR2 is YYEEEE. CDR3 bases: TGTGCCAGCAGCTTGGGTCGGGAGGGAGAGACCCAGTACTTC. Its translation is CASSLGREGETQYF.

At least ten counts were recorded for this clone. The J gene is TRBJ1-2, the V gene TRBV5-6; 8 bases line up with TRBD1. The CDR3 runs 14 residues. Unmatched junction bases numbered 9, after V lost 7 bases and J lost 4 bases. Germline CDR1 and CDR2: SGHDT and YYEEEE. DNA of the CDR3: TGTGCCAGCTCTGGGGGACAGGCACCCTATGGCTACACCTTC. Translated, it gives CASSGGQAPYGYTF. The entire variable domain, with the rest obtained from reference TRBV5-6 and TRBJ1-2, is as follows: DAGVTQSPTHLIKTRGQQVTLRCSPKSGHDTVSWYQQALGQGPQFIFQYYEEEERQRGNFPDRFSGHQFPNYSSELNVNALLLGDSALYLCASSGGQAPYGYTFGSGTRLTVV.

This clone was seen a few times. This sequence joins TRBV15 and TRBJ2-4; 7 nucleotides match TRBD1. Germline V gene lookup returns CDR1 LNHNV and CDR2 YYDKDF (reference sequence). J lost 6 bases, V lost 1 base, and 0 bases had no gene match. This CDR3 is built from 13 residues. For the CDR3, the DNA is TGTGCCACCAGCAGAGGGACAGGAAACATTCAGTACTTC. This encodes CATSRGTGNIQYF.

The gene calls are TRBV28 and TRBJ2-7; D possibly corresponds to TRBD1 (7 bases). The CDR3 extends over 14 amino acids. The germline V gene encodes CDR1 MDHEN and CDR2 SYDVKM. Trimming took off 7 bases at V and 6 bases at J, with 19 bases between the two ends. The DNA of the CDR3 is TGTGCCAGCATCAGGGGGGACACGAAGGGCGAGCAGTACTTC. This encodes CASIRGDTKGEQYF.

This clone was detected a few times. The gene calls are TRBV5-6 and TRBJ2-2, with D uncertain. The V gene's germline CDR1 is SGHDT and CDR2 YYEEEE. This CDR3 comprises 12 residues. Trimming took 4 bases from V and 6 from J, leaving 7 bases between them. CDR3 in DNA: TGTGCCAGCAGCGTGGCAGCCGGGGAGCTGTTTTTT. It codes for CASSVAAGELFF.

The V gene is TRBV6-1, the J gene TRBJ2-7; D call uncertain. CDR1 is MNHNS, CDR2 SASEGT, per germline. V lost 6 bases and J lost 4, with 13 bases in between. The CDR3 runs to 13 residues. The CDR3 nucleotides read TGTGCCAGCAGGTCGCAGGATCGGTACGAGCAGTACTTC. Translated, it gives CASRSQDRYEQYF.

The rearrangement links TRBV7-9 to TRBJ2-1, with 7 bases lining up with TRBD2. With V trimmed by 0 bases and J by 5 bases, 10 bases remained unmatched. The CDR3 sequence is 17 residues long. Germline CDR1 is SEHNR and CDR2 is FQNEAQ (reference sequence). CDR3 sequence: CASSLAPSRRENNEQFF. Here the CDR3 DNA reads TGTGCCAGCAGCTTAGCCCCATCTCGGCGGGAGAACAATGAGCAGTTCTTC.

This clone showed up just a few times. The rearrangement links TRBV27 to TRBJ2-3; 9 bases align to TRBD1. V gave up 3 bases and J gave up 3 bases; unmatched junction bases: 10. CDR1 and CDR2 from the germline V gene are MNHEY and SMNVEV (reference sequence). This CDR3 has 17 residues. The CDR3 protein is CASSFVQGAIGTDTQYF. CDR3 bases: TGTGCCAGCAGTTTTGTACAGGGGGCTATTGGGACAGATACGCAGTATTTT.

This clone was counted many times. V is TRBV9 and J is TRBJ2-3, with TRBD2 matching 11 bases. V shed 5 bases, J shed 2 bases, and the junction held 10 bases outside the gene matches. This CDR3 is 17 amino acids long. Germline V gene data show CDR1 as SGDLS and CDR2 as YYNGEE. The CDR3 region has the DNA TGTGCCAGCAGGCTCCGACTAGCGGGGAGGGTCACAGATACGCAGTATTTT. Protein: CASRLRLAGRVTDTQYF.

This clone was observed a handful of times. This sequence joins TRBV27 and TRBJ2-5, with 8 bases lining up with TRBD1. The V segment lost 5 bases and the J segment 5 bases; nucleotides outside the gene matches: 10. The CDR3 runs 15 residues. From germline, CDR1 is MNHEY and CDR2 SMNVEV (reference sequence). CDR3 DNA sequence: TGTGCCAGCAGTGCGCAGGGGGCGATGGGGGAGACCCAGTACTTC. Residues: CASSAQGAMGETQYF.

The rearrangement joins TRBV6-6 to TRBJ2-3; 8 positions match TRBD2. The germline V gene encodes CDR1 MNHNY and CDR2 SVGAGI (reference sequence). The junction had 3 bases not matched to a gene; V was cut back by 6 bases and J by 1 base. The CDR3 runs 14 residues. The CDR3 coding sequence is TGTGCCAGCAGGGGGCGGGAGGGCACAGATACGCAGTATTTT. Its translation: CASRGREGTDTQYF.

This clone was counted only a few times. The rearrangement uses TRBV10-3 and TRBJ1-1; D is undetermined. The CDR3 has 14 residues. Germline CDR1 is ENHRY and CDR2 is SYGVKD. The V end was cut by 3 bases, the J end by 0 bases, with 8 bases between. CDR3 DNA: TGTGCCATCAGTGAACAGAATCTGAACACTGAAGCTTTCTTT. This codes for CAISEQNLNTEAFF.

There are a few counts of this clone. The chain is built from TRBV30 and TRBJ2-5; possibly TRBD2 for D (6 bases). This CDR3 is built from 12 residues. The V and J ends lost 6 bases and 5 bases respectively, with 13 bases between them. Looked up from germline, CDR1 is GTSNPN and CDR2 is SVGIG (reference sequence). CDR3 DNA sequence: TGTGCCTGCAGTACTAGCCTGGAGACCCAGTACTTC. Amino acid sequence: CACSTSLETQYF.

The chain couples TRBV7-2 to TRBJ2-5, with 9 bases aligning to TRBD1. Trimming at V came to 4 bases and at J to 5 bases, leaving 2 bases not matched to a gene. Germline loops: CDR1 SGHTA, CDR2 FQGNSA. This CDR3 region has 13 residues. CDR3 in amino acids: CASSSGQGETQYF. The CDR3 DNA reads as TGTGCCAGCAGCTCCGGACAGGGGGAGACCCAGTACTTC.

The chain employs TRBV4-2 and TRBJ2-7; TRBD1 aligns across 9 bases. The CDR3 runs to 13 residues. Germline loops: CDR1 LGHNA, CDR2 YNFKEQ. Germline trimming cut 4 bases from V and 3 bases from J; bases unmatched to any gene: 1. The CDR3 spells CASSLDRGYEQYF. Here the CDR3 DNA reads TGTGCCAGCAGCCTGGACAGGGGCTACGAGCAGTACTTC.

V usage is TRBV7-9 and J usage is TRBJ2-1, with D possibly being TRBD1 (5 bases). The germline gives CDR1 SEHNR, CDR2 FQNEAQ (reference sequence). This CDR3 is built from 13 residues. The germline V and J ends were trimmed by 1 base and 9 bases, with 10 bases remaining between them. As DNA, the CDR3 is TGTGCCAGCAGCTTAGATGGGGCTACTGAGCAGTTCTTC. Its protein is CASSLDGATEQFF. The complete variable domain, with remaining parts taken from reference TRBV7-9 and TRBJ2-1, reads DTGVSQNPRHKITKRGQNVTFRCDPISEHNRLYWYRQTLGQGPEFLTYFQNEAQLEKSRLLSDRFSAERPKGSFSTLEIQRTEQGDSAMYLCASSLDGATEQFFGPGTRLTVL.

This clone was observed a few times. J is TRBJ2-7 and V is TRBV28; TRBD2 matches 10 bases. Looked up from germline, CDR1 is MDHEN and CDR2 is SYDVKM. Trimming at V came to 7 bases and at J to 3 bases, leaving 9 bases not matched to a gene. The CDR3 extends over 15 amino acids. The CDR3, as DNA: TGTGCCAGCAAACACCCTAGCGGGAGTCGCTACGAGCAGTACTTC. Translation: CASKHPSGSRYEQYF.

This clone was seen at least ten times. The chain carries TRBV5-4 and TRBJ2-2; D gene ambiguous. Germline values: CDR1 SGHNT, CDR2 YYREEE (reference sequence). The CDR3 covers 14 residues. The V end was cut by 1 base, the J end by 4 bases, with 8 bases between. The CDR3 sequence: CASSLRSGTGELFF. Written as DNA, the CDR3 is TGTGCCAGCAGCTTGCGGTCGGGCACCGGGGAGCTGTTTTTT.

This chain connects TRBV5-4 to TRBJ2-6, with D possibly being TRBD2 (5 bases). Trimming left V 2 bases short and J 4 bases short, with 19 bases between. Germline V CDR1 and CDR2: SGHNT, YYREEE (reference sequence). This CDR3 region has 18 residues. The CDR3: CASSLSVAKLGGANVLTF. The CDR3 nucleotides are TGTGCCAGCAGCTTATCCGTAGCGAAGTTGGGAGGGGCCAACGTCCTGACTTTC.

This clone was counted between two and nine times. V is TRBV27 and J is TRBJ2-1; D perhaps matches TRBD2 (5 bases). Germline V gene lookup returns CDR1 MNHEY and CDR2 SMNVEV (reference sequence). V dropped 6 bases and J dropped 3 bases, with 12 bases sitting between them. The CDR3 consists of 14 residues. The CDR3 region is CASRAASSYNEQFF. In nucleotides, the CDR3 is TGTGCCAGCAGAGCGGCATCAAGCTACAATGAGCAGTTCTTC.

V usage is TRBV5-8 and J usage is TRBJ2-1, with unresolved D. Germline CDR1 reads SGHTS; CDR2 reads YDEGEE. V dropped 6 bases and J dropped 2 bases, with 3 bases sitting between them. This CDR3 spans 11 amino acids. The CDR3 sequence is CASTAYNEQFF. CDR3 DNA sequence: TGTGCCAGCACTGCCTACAATGAGCAGTTCTTC. Together with reference TRBV5-8 and TRBJ2-1, the CDR3 gives the full variable domain: EAGVTQSPTHLIKTRGQQATLRCSPISGHTSVYWYQQALGLGLQFLLWYDEGEERNRGNFPPRFSGRQFPNYSSELNVNALELEDSALYLCASTAYNEQFFGPGTRLTVL.

The rearrangement links TRBV5-6 to TRBJ2-3, with D possibly matching TRBD1 (6 bases). The CDR3 sequence is 16 residues long. The V gene's germline CDR1 is SGHDT and CDR2 YYEEEE. V was pared by 5 bases and J by 6 bases, with 22 bases between. CDR3 in amino acids: CASSPSVGARGDTQYF. The CDR3 DNA sequence: TGTGCCAGCAGTCCATCGGTGGGGGCGCGAGGGGATACGCAGTATTTT.